The 18 T cell receptor beta chains presented below share a single source sample, sequenced in a study of blood T cells in healthy people across ages. A J-beta primer mix and a sample-barcoded 5' primer were used in a second PCR of about 7 to 12 cycles. TCRdb reanalysed the 5' RACE reads using MiXCR and keeps one entry per CDR3 protein. The table records about 750,000 distinct CDR3 sequences, about 48% of them present only once. Sequencing input: blood. The receptors were gathered from a man older than 75 in good health.

The rearrangement joins TRBV6-6 to TRBJ2-7, with TRBD2 matching over 14 bases. The V segment lost 5 bases and the J segment 4 bases; nucleotides outside the gene matches: 7. Germline assignment: CDR1 MNHNY and CDR2 SVGAGI (reference sequence). This CDR3 is built from 16 residues. The CDR3 nucleotides read TGTGCCAGCAGTAAATCCGGGACTAGCGGGAGTTACGAGCAGTACTTC. It codes for CASSKSGTSGSYEQYF.

The gene calls are TRBV29-1 and TRBJ1-1, with TRBD1 as a possible D gene (5 bases). The CDR3 spans 11 residues. V lost 4 bases to trimming and J lost 3 bases, with 6 bases between them. Germline assignment: CDR1 SQVTM and CDR2 ANQGSEA. This CDR3 is CSVGGYTEAFF. Written as DNA, the CDR3 is TGCAGCGTTGGGGGGTACACTGAAGCTTTCTTT.

The rearrangement links TRBV2 to TRBJ1-1, with a possible D match to TRBD1 (5 bases). Germline lookup yields CDR1 SNHLY and CDR2 FYNNEI. The CDR3 is 12 amino acids. Between the trimmed V and J ends, which lost 6 bases and 6 bases, there was a span of 11 bases. CDR3 DNA sequence: TGTGCCAGCAGCAACCAGGGTTCTGAAGCTTTCTTT. Translating it yields CASSNQGSEAFF.

The rearrangement links TRBV20-1 to TRBJ1-1; 8 bases are shared with TRBD1. CDR1 DFQATT and CDR2 SNEGSKA come from the germline V gene (reference sequence). The CDR3 extends over 15 amino acids. V was clipped by 6 bases and J by 7 bases; unmatched bases: 16. The CDR3 nucleotides are TGCAGTGCCATCCCCGGGGGCAGGGGGCTTGGTGAAGCTTTCTTT. Protein: CSAIPGGRGLGEAFF.

V is TRBV20-1 and J is TRBJ1-6; 10 nucleotides match TRBD1. With V trimmed by 0 bases and J by 10 bases, 3 bases remained unmatched. The CDR3 runs 14 residues. Germline values: CDR1 DFQATT, CDR2 SNEGSKA (reference sequence). CDR3 region: CSAREGQGRSPLHF. The CDR3 nucleotides read TGCAGTGCTAGAGAGGGACAGGGGCGATCACCCCTCCACTTT.

This chain joins TRBV5-1 and TRBJ2-2; TRBD1 matches 7 bases. CDR3 length: 15 residues. Germline V CDR1 and CDR2: SGHRS, YFSETQ. The junction had 3 bases not matched to a gene; V was cut back by 2 bases and J by 2 bases. The CDR3 DNA reads TGCGCCAGCAGCTTTACAGGGGCCAACACCGGGGAGCTGTTTTTT. It yields the protein CASSFTGANTGELFF.

The J gene is TRBJ2-6, the V gene TRBV6-6; D possibly corresponds to TRBD2 (5 bases). In germline, CDR1 is MNHNY, CDR2 SVGAGI (reference sequence). This CDR3 is 16 amino acids long. Deletions cut 9 bases from V and 0 bases from J, with 15 bases between. The CDR3 loop reads CASLSRAGSGANVLTF. For the CDR3, the DNA is TGTGCCAGTCTGTCGCGGGCAGGCTCTGGGGCCAACGTCCTGACTTTC.

V gene TRBV24-1 combines with J gene TRBJ1-5; 7 bases align to TRBD1. Trimming removed 3 bases from V and 4 bases from J; junction bases left unmatched: 8. Germline values: CDR1 KGHDR, CDR2 SFDVKD. The length of the CDR3 is 16 residues. CDR3 sequence (DNA): TGTGCCACCAGTGATGGTCAGACAGGGCCTAATCAGCCCCAGCATTTT. Translating it yields CATSDGQTGPNQPQHF.

This clonotype was observed many times. The chain couples TRBV4-2 to TRBJ1-5; D uncertain. The CDR3 runs 14 residues. The ends were cut back, 1 base at V and 5 bases at J, with 9 bases in the middle. CDR1 and CDR2 from the germline V gene are LGHNA and YNFKEQ. The CDR3 loop reads CASSQAPGDQPQHF. CDR3 bases: TGTGCCAGCAGCCAAGCCCCCGGGGATCAGCCCCAGCATTTT.

This clonotype was picked up one time. The chain has TRBV5-6 and TRBJ2-1; 7 nucleotides match TRBD2. TRBJ2-7 explains the end of the DNA better; the J call may be wrong. CDR3 size: 14 residues. Germline assignment: CDR1 SGHDT and CDR2 YYEEEE. DNA of the CDR3: TGTGCCAGCAGCTCCTTGGGGACTACCAATGAGCAGTACTTC. Protein product: CASSSLGTTNEQYF.

J is TRBJ1-1 and V is TRBV7-2; D not certain. V was trimmed by 8 bases and J by 4 bases, leaving 17 bases between them. From germline, CDR1 is SGHTA and CDR2 FQGNSA. The CDR3 sequence is 14 residues long. CDR3 loop: CASALGPQPTEAFF. CDR3 bases: TGTGCCAGCGCGTTAGGGCCCCAGCCCACTGAAGCTTTCTTT.

The chain has TRBV27 and TRBJ2-5; 8 bases match TRBD1. The V gene end was trimmed by 5 bases and the J gene end by 4 bases; junction bases not matched to a gene: 9. The CDR3 covers 15 residues. Germline V gene lookup returns CDR1 MNHEY and CDR2 SMNVEV (reference sequence). CDR3 sequence: CASSPTWDRSETQYF. The CDR3 DNA reads TGTGCCAGCAGTCCAACCTGGGACAGGTCAGAGACCCAGTACTTC.

This sequence joins TRBV5-5 and TRBJ2-1; maybe TRBD1 (6 bases). Germline-derived CDR1 and CDR2 are SGHKS and YYEKEE (reference sequence). V lost 1 base to trimming and J lost 4 bases, with 12 bases between them. The CDR3 is made up of 15 amino acids. CDR3 amino acids: CASSLKGVSYNEQFF. The CDR3 bases are TGTGCCAGCAGCTTGAAGGGGGTCAGTTACAATGAGCAGTTCTTC. The full variable domain, with the rest looked up from reference TRBV5-5 and TRBJ2-1, is DAGVTQSPTHLIKTRGQQVTLRCSPISGHKSVSWYQQVLGQGPQFIFQYYEKEERGRGNFPDRFSARQFPNYSSELNVNALLLGDSALYLCASSLKGVSYNEQFFGPGTRLTVL.

The chain recombines TRBV9 with TRBJ1-2; TRBD1 might be the D (6 bases). Trimming took off 0 bases at V and 5 bases at J, with 14 bases between the two ends. This CDR3 is 15 amino acids long. Per the germline V gene, CDR1 is SGDLS and CDR2 is YYNGEE. For the CDR3, the DNA is TGTGCCAGCAGCGTAGCCCCACAGGGAAGTTATGGCTACACCTTC. Amino acids: CASSVAPQGSYGYTF. Filled out from reference TRBV9 and TRBJ1-2, the complete variable domain reads DSGVTQTPKHLITATGQRVTLRCSPRSGDLSVYWYQQSLDQGLQFLIQYYNGEERAKGNILERFSAQQFPDLHSELNLSSLELGDSALYFCASSVAPQGSYGYTFGSGTRLTVV.

The gene calls are TRBV5-1 and TRBJ2-1; TRBD1 agrees at 10 bases. V gave up 6 bases and J gave up 8 bases; unmatched junction bases: 11. Germline assignment: CDR1 SGHRS and CDR2 YFSETQ. The CDR3 sequence is 15 residues long. The CDR3 nucleotides are TGCGCCAGCAAAGAGGTGACAGGGGGCTTCTATGAGCAGTTCTTC. Its protein is CASKEVTGGFYEQFF.

J is TRBJ1-5 and V is TRBV6-2 or TRBV6-3; possibly TRBD1 for D (6 bases). Trimming removed 6 bases from V and 9 bases from J, with 15 bases in between. CDR1 is MNHEY and CDR2 is SVGEGT in the germline V gene. This CDR3 region has 13 residues. CDR3 sequence: CASRNDRFGPQHF. In nucleotides, the CDR3 is TGTGCCAGCAGGAACGACAGGTTCGGGCCCCAGCATTTT.

This clonotype has just a few counts. This chain connects TRBV3-1 to TRBJ2-5; D is undetermined. Germline V gives CDR1 LGHDT, CDR2 YNNKEL (reference sequence). V dropped 3 bases and J dropped 4 bases, with 21 bases sitting between them. The CDR3 loop spans 17 amino acids. The CDR3 coding sequence is TGTGCCAGCAGCCACAAAGGTCGCCGGGCTTTAGGAGAGACCCAGTACTTC. This gives the protein CASSHKGRRALGETQYF.

In this sample, this clonotype turned up a few times. V usage is TRBV29-1 and J usage is TRBJ2-7, with D perhaps being TRBD1 or TRBD2 (6 bases each). V was trimmed by 0 bases and J by 5 bases, leaving 11 bases between them. The germline CDR1 and CDR2 sequences are SQVTM and ANQGSEA. The CDR3 loop spans 13 amino acids. The CDR3 DNA reads as TGCAGCGTTGAAGATCGGGGGCGGGACGAGCAGTACTTC. This gives the protein CSVEDRGRDEQYF.